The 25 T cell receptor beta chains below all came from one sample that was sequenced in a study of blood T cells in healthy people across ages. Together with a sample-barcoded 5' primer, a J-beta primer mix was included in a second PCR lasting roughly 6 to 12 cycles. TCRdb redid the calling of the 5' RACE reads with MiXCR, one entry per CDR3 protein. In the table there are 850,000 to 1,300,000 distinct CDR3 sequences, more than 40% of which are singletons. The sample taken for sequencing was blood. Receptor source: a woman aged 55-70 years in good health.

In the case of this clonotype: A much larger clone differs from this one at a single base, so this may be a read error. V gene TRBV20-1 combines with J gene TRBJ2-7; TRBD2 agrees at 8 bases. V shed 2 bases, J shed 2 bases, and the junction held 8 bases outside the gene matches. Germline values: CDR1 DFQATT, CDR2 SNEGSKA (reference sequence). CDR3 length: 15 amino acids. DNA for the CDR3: TGCAGTGCTAGATTCGCGCTAGCGGGTACCTACGAGCAGTACTTC. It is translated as CSARFALAGTYEQYF.

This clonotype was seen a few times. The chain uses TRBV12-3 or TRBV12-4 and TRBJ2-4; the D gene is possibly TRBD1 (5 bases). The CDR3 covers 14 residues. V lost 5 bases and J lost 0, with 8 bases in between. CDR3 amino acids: CASSATGAKNIQYF. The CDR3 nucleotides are TGTGCCAGCAGTGCAACAGGAGCCAAAAACATTCAGTACTTC.

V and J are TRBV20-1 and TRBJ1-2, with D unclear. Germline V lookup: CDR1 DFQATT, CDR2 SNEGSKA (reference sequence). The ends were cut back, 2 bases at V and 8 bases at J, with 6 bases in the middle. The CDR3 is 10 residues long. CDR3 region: CSARPEGYTF. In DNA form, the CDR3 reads TGCAGTGCTAGACCCGAAGGCTACACCTTC.

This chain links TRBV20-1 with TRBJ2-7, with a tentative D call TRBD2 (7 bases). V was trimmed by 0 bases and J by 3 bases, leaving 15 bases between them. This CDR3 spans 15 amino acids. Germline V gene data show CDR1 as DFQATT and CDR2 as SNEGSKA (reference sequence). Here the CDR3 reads CSARDRGGTRYEQYF. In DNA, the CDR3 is TGCAGTGCTAGAGATCGGGGAGGGACACGCTACGAGCAGTACTTC.

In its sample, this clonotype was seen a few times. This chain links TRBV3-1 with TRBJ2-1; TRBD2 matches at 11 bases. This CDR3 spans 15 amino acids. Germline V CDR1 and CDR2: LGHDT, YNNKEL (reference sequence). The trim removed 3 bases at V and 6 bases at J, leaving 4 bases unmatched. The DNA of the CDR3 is TGTGCCAGCAGCCAGAATAGCGGGAGGGCCAATGAGCAGTTCTTC. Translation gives CASSQNSGRANEQFF.

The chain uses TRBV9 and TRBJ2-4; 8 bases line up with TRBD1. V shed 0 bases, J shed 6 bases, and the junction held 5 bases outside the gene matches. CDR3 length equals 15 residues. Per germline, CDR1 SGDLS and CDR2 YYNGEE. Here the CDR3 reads CASSVGVGQGNIQYF. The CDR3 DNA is TGTGCCAGCAGCGTAGGGGTAGGACAGGGAAACATTCAGTACTTC.

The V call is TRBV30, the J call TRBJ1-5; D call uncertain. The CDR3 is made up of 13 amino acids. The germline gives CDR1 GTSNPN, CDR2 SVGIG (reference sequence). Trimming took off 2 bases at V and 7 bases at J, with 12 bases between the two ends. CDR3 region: CAWSQGSVQPQHF. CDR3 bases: TGTGCCTGGAGTCAAGGGAGCGTACAGCCCCAGCATTTT.

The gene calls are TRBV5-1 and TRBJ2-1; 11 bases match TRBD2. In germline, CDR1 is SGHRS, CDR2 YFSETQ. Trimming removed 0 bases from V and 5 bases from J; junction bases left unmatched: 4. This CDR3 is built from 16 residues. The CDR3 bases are TGCGCCAGCAGCTTGGAGCCGACTAGCGGGGACAATGAGCAGTTCTTC. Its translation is CASSLEPTSGDNEQFF.

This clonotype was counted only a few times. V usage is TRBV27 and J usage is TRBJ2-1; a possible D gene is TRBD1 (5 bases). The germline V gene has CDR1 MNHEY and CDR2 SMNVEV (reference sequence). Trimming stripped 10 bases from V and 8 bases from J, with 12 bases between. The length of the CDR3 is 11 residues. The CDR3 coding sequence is TGTGCCACCCAGCAGGGCTATGAGCAGTTCTTC. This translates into CATQQGYEQFF.

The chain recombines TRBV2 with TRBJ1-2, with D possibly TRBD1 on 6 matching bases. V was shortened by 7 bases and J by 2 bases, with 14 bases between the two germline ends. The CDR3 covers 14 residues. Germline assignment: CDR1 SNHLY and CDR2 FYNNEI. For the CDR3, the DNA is TGTGCCAGCACCGGGGACATAGGGAACTATGGCTACACCTTC. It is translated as CASTGDIGNYGYTF.

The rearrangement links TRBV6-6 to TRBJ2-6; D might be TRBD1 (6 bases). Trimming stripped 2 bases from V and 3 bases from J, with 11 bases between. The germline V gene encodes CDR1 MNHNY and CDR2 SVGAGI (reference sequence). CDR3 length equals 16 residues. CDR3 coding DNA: TGTGCCAGCAGTTACGGTACAGGGTTTGGGGCCAACGTCCTGACTTTC. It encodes CASSYGTGFGANVLTF.

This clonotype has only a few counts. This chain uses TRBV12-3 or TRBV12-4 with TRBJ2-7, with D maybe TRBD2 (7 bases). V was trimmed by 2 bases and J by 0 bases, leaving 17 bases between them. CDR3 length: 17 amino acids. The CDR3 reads CASSLRGGVLSSYEQYF. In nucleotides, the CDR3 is TGTGCCAGCAGTTTAAGGGGGGGTGTCCTAAGCTCCTACGAGCAGTACTTC.

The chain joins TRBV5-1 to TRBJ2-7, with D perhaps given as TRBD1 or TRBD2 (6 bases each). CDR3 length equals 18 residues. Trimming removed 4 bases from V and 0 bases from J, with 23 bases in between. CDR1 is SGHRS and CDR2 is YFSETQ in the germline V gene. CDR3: CASSPTQGTSGYSYEQYF. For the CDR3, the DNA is TGCGCCAGCAGCCCAACACAGGGTACCAGCGGGTACTCCTACGAGCAGTACTTC.

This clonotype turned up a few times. The CDR3 reads CASSLGIDPGGQETQYF. Here the CDR3 DNA reads TGTGCCAGCAGCTTAGGGATAGACCCGGGGGGACAAGAGACCCAGTACTTC. The V call is TRBV11-2, the J call TRBJ2-5; 7 bases fit TRBD2. The CDR3 contains 17 residues. J was trimmed by 2 bases and V by 1 base; bases with no gene match: 10. CDR1 is SGHAT and CDR2 is FQNNGV in the germline V gene.

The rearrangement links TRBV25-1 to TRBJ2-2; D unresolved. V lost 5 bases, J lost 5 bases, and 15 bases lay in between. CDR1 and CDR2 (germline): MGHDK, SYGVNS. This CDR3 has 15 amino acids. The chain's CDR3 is CASSPRSSWTGELFF. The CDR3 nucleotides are TGTGCCAGCAGTCCCAGGAGCAGTTGGACCGGGGAGCTGTTTTTT.

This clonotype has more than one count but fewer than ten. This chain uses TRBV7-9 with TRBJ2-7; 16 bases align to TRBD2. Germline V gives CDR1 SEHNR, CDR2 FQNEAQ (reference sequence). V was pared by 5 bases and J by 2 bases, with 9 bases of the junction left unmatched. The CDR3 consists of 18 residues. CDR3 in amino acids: CASSPGGLAGGIPYEQYF. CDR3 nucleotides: TGTGCCAGCAGCCCCGGGGGACTAGCGGGAGGGATACCCTACGAGCAGTACTTC.

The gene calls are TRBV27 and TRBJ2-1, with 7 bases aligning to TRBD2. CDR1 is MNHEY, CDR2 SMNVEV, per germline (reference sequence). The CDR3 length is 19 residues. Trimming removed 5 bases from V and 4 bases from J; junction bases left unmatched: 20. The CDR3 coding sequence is TGTGCCAGCAGTCCATACGGTAGGAGCTCAGGACTAGTGTACAATGAGCAGTTCTTC. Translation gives CASSPYGRSSGLVYNEQFF.

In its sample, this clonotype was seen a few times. The CDR3 DNA reads as TGCGCCAGCAGCTTGGCCGTGGGCCATGAGCAGTTCTTC. Translated: CASSLAVGHEQFF. The rearrangement links TRBV5-1 to TRBJ2-1; D unresolved. Trimming pared 0 bases from V and 8 bases from J, leaving 9 bases between. Per the germline V gene, CDR1 is SGHRS and CDR2 is YFSETQ. CDR3 length: 13 amino acids. Supplemented by reference TRBV5-1 and TRBJ2-1, the full variable domain reads KAGVTQTPRYLIKTRGQQVTLSCSPISGHRSVSWYQQTPGQGLQFLFEYFSETQRNKGNFPGRFSGRQFSNSRSEMNVSTLELGDSALYLCASSLAVGHEQFFGPGTRLTVL.

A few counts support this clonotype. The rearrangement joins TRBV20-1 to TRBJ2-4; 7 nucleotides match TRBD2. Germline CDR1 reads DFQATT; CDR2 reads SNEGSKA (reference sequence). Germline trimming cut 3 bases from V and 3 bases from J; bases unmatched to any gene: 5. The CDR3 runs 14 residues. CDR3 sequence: CSASVRDYKNIQYF. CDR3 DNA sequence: TGCAGTGCTAGTGTGCGGGACTACAAAAACATTCAGTACTTC.

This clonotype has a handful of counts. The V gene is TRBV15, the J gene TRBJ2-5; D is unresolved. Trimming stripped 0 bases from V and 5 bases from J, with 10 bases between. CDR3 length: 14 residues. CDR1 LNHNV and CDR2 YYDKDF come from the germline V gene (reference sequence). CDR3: CATSRDHTRETQYF. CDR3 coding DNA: TGTGCCACCAGCAGAGATCATACAAGGGAGACCCAGTACTTC.

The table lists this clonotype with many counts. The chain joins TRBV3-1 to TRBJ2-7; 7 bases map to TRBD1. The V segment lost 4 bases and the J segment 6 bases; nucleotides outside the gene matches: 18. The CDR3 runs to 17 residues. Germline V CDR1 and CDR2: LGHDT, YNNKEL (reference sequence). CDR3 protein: CASSPRRNRGSGSEQYF. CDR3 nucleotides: TGTGCCAGCAGCCCCAGACGTAACAGGGGATCGGGCAGCGAGCAGTACTTC.

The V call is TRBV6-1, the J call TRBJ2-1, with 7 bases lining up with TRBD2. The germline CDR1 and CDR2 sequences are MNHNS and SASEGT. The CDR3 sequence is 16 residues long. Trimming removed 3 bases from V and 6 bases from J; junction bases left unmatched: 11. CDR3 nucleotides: TGTGCCAGCAGTGAGACCGGGACTATACCGCCCAATGAGCAGTTCTTC. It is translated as CASSETGTIPPNEQFF.

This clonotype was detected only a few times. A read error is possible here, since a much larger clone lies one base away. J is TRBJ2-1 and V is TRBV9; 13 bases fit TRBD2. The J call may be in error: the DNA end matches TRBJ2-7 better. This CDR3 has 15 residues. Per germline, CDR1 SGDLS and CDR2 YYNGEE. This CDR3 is CASSAGLAGPNEQYF. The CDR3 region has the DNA TGTGCCAGCAGCGCGGGACTAGCGGGGCCCAATGAGCAGTACTTC.

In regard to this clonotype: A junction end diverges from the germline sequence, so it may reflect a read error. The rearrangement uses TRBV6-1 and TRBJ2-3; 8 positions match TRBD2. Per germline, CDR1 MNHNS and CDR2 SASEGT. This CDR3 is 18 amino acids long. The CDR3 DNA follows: TGTGCCCGCAGGGACCGAAGAACTAGCGGATCTAGCACAGATACGCAGTATTTT. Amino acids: CARRDRRTSGSSTDTQYF.

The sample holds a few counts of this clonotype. For the CDR3, the DNA is TGTGCCAGCAGTGCTGGTACGCAGTATTTT. Amino acid sequence: CASSAGTQYF. The V and J genes are TRBV2 and TRBJ2-3; the D is unclear. Germline assignment: CDR1 SNHLY and CDR2 FYNNEI. The CDR3 has 10 residues. V was pared by 4 bases and J by 8 bases, with 4 bases between.